This TCR beta chain was documented in a study of T cell responses to AZD1222 COVID-19 vaccine. The assay was immunoSEQ multiplex PCR, and TCRdb's table has in-frame clones only and misses some. The table has over 45,000 clones, 70% to 90% seen once. CDR3 length: 13 amino acids. V gave up 3 bases and J gave up 3 bases; unmatched junction bases: 3. The germline CDR1 and CDR2 sequences are DFQATT and SNEGSKA (reference sequence). The V call is TRBV20-1, the J call TRBJ2-7; 9 nucleotides align to TRBD1. This receptor was identified in an adult in good health. The sequenced sample was peripheral blood, obtained on day 0 of AZD1222 vaccination. CDR3 DNA sequence: TGCAGTGCTAGTGAGGACAGGGGCTACGAGCAGTACTTC. The encoded protein is CSASEDRGYEQYF.